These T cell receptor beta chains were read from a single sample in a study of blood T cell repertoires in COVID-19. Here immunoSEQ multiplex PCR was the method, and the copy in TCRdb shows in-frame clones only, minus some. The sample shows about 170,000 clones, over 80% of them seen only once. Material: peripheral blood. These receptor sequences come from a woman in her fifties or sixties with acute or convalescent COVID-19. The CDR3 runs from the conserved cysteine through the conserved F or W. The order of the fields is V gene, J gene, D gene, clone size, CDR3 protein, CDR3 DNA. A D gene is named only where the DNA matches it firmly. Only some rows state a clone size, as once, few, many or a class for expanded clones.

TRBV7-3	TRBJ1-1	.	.	CASSLGVTGTEAFF	TGTGCCAGCAGCTTAGGGGTAACAGGGACTGAAGCTTTCTTT
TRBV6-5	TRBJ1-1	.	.	CASPRNTEAFF	TGTGCCAGCCCCAGGAACACTGAAGCTTTCTTT
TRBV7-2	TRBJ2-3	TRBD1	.	CASSKQGSSTDTQYF	TGTGCCAGCAGCAAACAGGGGTCTAGCACAGATACGCAGTATTTT
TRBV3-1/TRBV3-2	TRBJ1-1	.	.	CASSQEWGLGNTEAFF	TGTGCCAGCAGCCAAGAATGGGGCCTGGGGAACACTGAAGCTTTCTTT
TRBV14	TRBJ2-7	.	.	CASSQEGHEQYF	TGTGCCAGCAGCCAAGAGGGCCACGAGCAGTACTTC
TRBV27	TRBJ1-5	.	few	CASSLRGTSYQPQHF	TGTGCCAGCAGTTTAAGGGGGACATCTTACCAGCCCCAGCATTTT
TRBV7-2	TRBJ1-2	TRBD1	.	CASSLASTGGGGYTF	TGTGCCAGCAGCTTAGCGTCTACAGGGGGCGGCGGCTACACCTTC
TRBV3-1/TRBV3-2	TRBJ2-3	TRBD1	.	CASSQGFRTGHTDTQYF	TGTGCCAGCAGCCAAGGGTTTAGGACAGGCCACACAGATACGCAGTATTTT
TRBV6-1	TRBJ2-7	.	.	CASSEARVEQYF	TGTGCCAGCAGTGAAGCTCGGGTCGAGCAGTACTTC
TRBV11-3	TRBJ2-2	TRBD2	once	CASPRGGRLFF	TGTGCCAGCCCCCGGGGGGGACGGCTGTTTTTT
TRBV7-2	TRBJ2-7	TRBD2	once	CASSVGLAGEQYF	TGTGCCAGCAGCGTGGGACTAGCTGGCGAGCAGTACTTC
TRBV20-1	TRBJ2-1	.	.	CSASRDLGQFF	TGCAGTGCTAGCCGGGACTTGGGGCAGTTCTTC
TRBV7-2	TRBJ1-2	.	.	CASTPGGVITNYGYTF	TGTGCCAGCACCCCCGGGGGGGTCATCACTAACTATGGCTACACCTTC
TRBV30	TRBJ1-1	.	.	CAWSILPGNTEAFF	TGTGCCTGGAGTATTCTTCCAGGGAACACTGAAGCTTTCTTT
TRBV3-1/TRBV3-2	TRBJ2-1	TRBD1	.	CASSRTGAPNEQFF	TGTGCCAGCAGTCGAACAGGGGCCCCAAATGAGCAGTTCTTC
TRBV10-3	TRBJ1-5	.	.	CATHRDNDPHSNQPQHF	TGTGCCACCCACCGGGACAACGACCCCCATAGCAATCAGCCCCAGCATTTT
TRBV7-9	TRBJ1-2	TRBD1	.	CASSLAGTGINYGYTF	TGTGCCAGCAGCTTAGCCGGGACAGGGATCAACTATGGCTACACCTTC
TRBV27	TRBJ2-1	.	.	CASSVSLSSYNEQFF	TGTGCCAGCAGTGTAAGTTTGAGCTCCTACAATGAGCAGTTCTTC
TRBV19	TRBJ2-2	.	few	CASSTRGGTGELFF	TGTGCCAGTAGCACCCGAGGGGGAACCGGGGAGCTGTTTTTT
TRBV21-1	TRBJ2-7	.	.	CASSKAQGKRYEQYF	TGTGCCAGCAGCAAAGCCCAGGGGAAAAGGTACGAGCAGTACTTC
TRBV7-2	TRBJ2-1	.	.	CASSFAMDNEQFF	TGTGCCAGCAGCTTCGCTATGGACAATGAGCAGTTCTTC
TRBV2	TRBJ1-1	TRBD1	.	CAGGTDRNTEAFF	TGTGCCGGTGGGACAGATAGGAACACTGAAGCTTTCTTT
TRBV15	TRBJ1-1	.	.	CATSRKLYVAAFF	TGTGCCACCAGCAGAAAGCTCTACGTTGCAGCTTTCTTT
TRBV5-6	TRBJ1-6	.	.	CASSLGGAISYNSPLHF	TGTGCCAGCAGCTTAGGAGGGGCTATCTCCTATAATTCACCCCTCCACTTT
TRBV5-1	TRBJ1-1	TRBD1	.	CASTQGVNTEAFF	TGCGCCAGCACCCAGGGGGTGAACACTGAAGCTTTCTTT
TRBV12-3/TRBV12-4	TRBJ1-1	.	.	CASSLQGNTEAFF	TGTGCCAGCAGTCTCCAGGGGAACACTGAAGCTTTCTTT
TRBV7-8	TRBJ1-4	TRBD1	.	CASSPGTGGDNEKLFF	TGTGCCAGCAGTCCCGGGACAGGGGGCGATAATGAAAAACTGTTTTTT
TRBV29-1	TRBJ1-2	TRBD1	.	CSVEDRGGGYTF	TGCAGCGTGGAGGACAGGGGCGGGGGCTACACCTTC
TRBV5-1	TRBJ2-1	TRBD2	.	CASSLNSGGSNNEQFF	TGCGCCAGCAGCTTGAATAGCGGGGGCTCGAACAATGAGCAGTTCTTC
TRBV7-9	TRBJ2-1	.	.	CASSVLDGSLYNEQFF	TGTGCCAGCAGCGTACTCGATGGGAGCCTGTACAATGAGCAGTTCTTC
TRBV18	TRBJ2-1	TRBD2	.	CASSPGTSALTYNEQFF	TGTGCCAGCTCACCCGGGACTAGCGCACTTACCTACAATGAGCAGTTCTTC
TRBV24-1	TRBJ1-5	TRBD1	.	CATSDPGQGELQPQHF	TGTGCCACCAGTGACCCGGGACAGGGCGAGTTACAGCCCCAGCATTTT
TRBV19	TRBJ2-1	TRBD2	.	CASSILGGADNEQFF	TGTGCCAGTAGTATACTCGGGGGGGCAGACAATGAGCAGTTCTTC
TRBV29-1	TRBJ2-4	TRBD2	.	CSAGGEGAKNIQYF	TGCAGCGCCGGGGGGGAAGGGGCCAAAAACATTCAGTACTTC
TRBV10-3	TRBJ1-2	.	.	CAISEGVTKGNYGYTF	TGTGCCATCAGTGAAGGGGTCACAAAAGGGAACTATGGCTACACCTTC
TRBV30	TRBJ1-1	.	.	CAWSEQLNTEAFF	TGTGCCTGGAGTGAACAGCTGAACACTGAAGCTTTCTTT
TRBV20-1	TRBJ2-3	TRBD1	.	CSASLGTGGLGTDTQYF	TGCAGTGCTAGTTTGGGGACAGGGGGCTTAGGCACAGATACGCAGTATTTT
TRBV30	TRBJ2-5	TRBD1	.	CAWSVQGAQETQYF	TGTGCCTGGAGTGTACAGGGGGCCCAAGAGACCCAGTACTTC
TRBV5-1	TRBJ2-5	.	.	CASGIGHNQETQYF	TGCGCCAGCGGCATTGGACACAACCAAGAGACCCAGTACTTC
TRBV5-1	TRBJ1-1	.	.	CASSLAPGSGMNTEAFF	TGCGCCAGCAGCTTGGCCCCCGGCAGCGGGATGAACACTGAAGCTTTCTTT
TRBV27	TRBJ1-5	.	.	CASSPPNRNGAKSNQPQHF	TGTGCCAGCAGTCCGCCCAACAGGAATGGGGCAAAAAGCAATCAGCCCCAGCATTTT
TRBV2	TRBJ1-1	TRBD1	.	CASTSPRQGPMNTEAFF	TGTGCCAGCACCTCCCCTAGACAGGGGCCCATGAACACTGAAGCTTTCTTT